This T cell receptor (beta chain) was obtained from a study of cytomegalovirus exposure and HLA in healthy donors. For this clone: The antigen is not known.

The CDR3 is made up of 17 amino acids. Trimming removed 0 bases at V and 12 bases at J, with 26 bases between. The germline CDR1 and CDR2 sequences are SNHLY and FYNNEI. Findings and caveats of the study: Roughly uniform depth of sequencing across donors was assumed in presence/absence analyses. Clonal expansion was found to be greater in HLA-associated TCR beta chains than in equally common others in a later analysis.

PCR used 60 Vbeta primers and 13 Jbeta primers. Sequencing was performed with immunoSEQ multiplex PCR; in TCRdb, only in-frame clones are kept and a portion is missing. The top ten clones hold 3.3% of a sample with under 60,000 clones, about 80% of them seen once. The sequenced sample consisted of PBMCs. This clonotype originated in a woman between 35 and 50 years old in good health and CMV-seropositive. This chain uses TRBV2 with TRBJ1-1; no firm D call. Written as DNA, the CDR3 is TGTGCCAGCAGTGAAGCGAGGGCCCAGCGGGGATTTCCATTATCTTTCTTT. Amino acids: CASSEARAQRGFPLSFF. Full variable domain (remainder filled in from reference TRBV2 and TRBJ1-1): EPEVTQTPSHQVTQMGQEVILRCVPISNHLYFYWYRQILGQKVEFLVSFYNNEISEKSEIFDDQFSVERPDGSNFTLKIRSTKLEDSAMYFCASSEARAQRGFPLSFFGQGTRLTVV.